A selection of T cell receptor beta chains follows, all from one sample in a study of T-cell reconstitution after alpha-beta-depleted transplantation in children. TCRdb ran MiXCR on the PCR reads and lists one entry per CDR3 protein. The profile shows about 5,900 distinct CDR3 sequences, 15% to 19% of them singletons. The sequencing here drew on PBMCs, mostly from graft donor cells, taken 180 days after TCRalphabeta/CD19-depleted stem cell transplant. These receptor sequences come from a patient between 2 and 9 years old who had a stem cell transplant for inherited bone marrow failure, so the T cells may come from the graft donor. CDR3s leave out the opening cysteine and the closing phenylalanine or tryptophan. Size is omitted from some rows. Given values are once, few, many or a class for expanded clones.

V gene: TRBV4-1; J gene: TRBJ2-5; clone size: large; CDR3 protein: ASSPFGWQETQY
V gene: TRBV20-1; J gene: TRBJ2-7; clone size: many; CDR3 protein: SARDYDRPFYEQY
V gene: TRBV6-4; J gene: TRBJ2-1; clone size: many; CDR3 protein: ASSDRWGQVPSSYNEQF
V gene: TRBV18; J gene: TRBJ2-2; clone size: many; CDR3 protein: ASSPLQGGNTGELF
V gene: TRBV5-1; J gene: TRBJ2-7; clone size: many; CDR3 protein: ASSLSPRGPSSYEQY
V gene: TRBV5-1; J gene: TRBJ2-1; clone size: many; CDR3 protein: ASSLRRGISYNEQF
V gene: TRBV6-5; J gene: TRBJ1-4; clone size: many; CDR3 protein: ASSYLGGQGSEKLF
V gene: TRBV2; J gene: TRBJ2-1; clone size: many; CDR3 protein: ASSGLRTGAFYNEQF
V gene: TRBV5-1; J gene: TRBJ2-1; clone size: many; CDR3 protein: ASSKGLADGNEQF
V gene: TRBV4-3; J gene: TRBJ2-3; clone size: many; CDR3 protein: ASSLQRGTDTQY
V gene: TRBV20-1; J gene: TRBJ2-5; clone size: many; CDR3 protein: SARVGGETQY
V gene: TRBV18; J gene: TRBJ2-1; clone size: NA; CDR3 protein: ASSPSFAGGGDEQF
V gene: TRBV5-6; J gene: TRBJ1-4; clone size: NA; CDR3 protein: ASSYIGGQLNEKLF
V gene: TRBV10-3; J gene: TRBJ2-1; clone size: many; CDR3 protein: AISERASDYNEQF
V gene: TRBV18; J gene: TRBJ2-3; clone size: many; CDR3 protein: ASSPPSAGTDTQY
V gene: TRBV7-2; J gene: TRBJ2-1; clone size: many; CDR3 protein: ASSLAGDRF
V gene: TRBV5-1; J gene: TRBJ2-2; clone size: many; CDR3 protein: ASHRSRGAGELF
V gene: TRBV27; J gene: TRBJ2-7; clone size: many; CDR3 protein: ASSWGKSYEQY
V gene: TRBV6-2/TRBV6-3; J gene: TRBJ1-1; clone size: medium-sized; CDR3 protein: ASSYLLRPNTEAF
V gene: TRBV7-2; J gene: TRBJ2-7; clone size: many; CDR3 protein: ASSMRERYEQY
V gene: TRBV20-1; J gene: TRBJ2-5; clone size: many; CDR3 protein: SARKPHQGPLVY
V gene: TRBV18; J gene: TRBJ1-4; clone size: many; CDR3 protein: ASSPRGSNEKLF
V gene: TRBV5-1; J gene: TRBJ1-1; clone size: many; CDR3 protein: ASSLAPGNTEAF
V gene: TRBV5-2; J gene: TRBJ2-5; clone size: once; CDR3 protein: ASSKFRGNEETQY
V gene: TRBV20-1; J gene: TRBJ1-1; clone size: many; CDR3 protein: SARDVRWTEAF
V gene: TRBV28; J gene: TRBJ1-5; clone size: many; CDR3 protein: ASSLWSRGAKVAQH
V gene: TRBV6-2/TRBV6-3; J gene: TRBJ1-2; clone size: many; CDR3 protein: ASSYPPGQFFGYGYT
V gene: TRBV7-8; J gene: TRBJ2-7; clone size: many; CDR3 protein: ASSSPGWEQY
V gene: TRBV20-1; J gene: TRBJ2-5; clone size: many; CDR3 protein: SALSGLAGVGETQY
V gene: TRBV5-1; J gene: TRBJ1-1; clone size: medium-sized; CDR3 protein: ASSPQTVGGTEAF
V gene: TRBV12-3/TRBV12-4; J gene: TRBJ2-3; clone size: many; CDR3 protein: ASSSRLAASDTQY
V gene: TRBV5-1; J gene: TRBJ2-5; clone size: many; CDR3 protein: ASSPPAGETQY
V gene: TRBV5-1; J gene: TRBJ1-5; clone size: many; CDR3 protein: ASSLVPGQGNQPQH
V gene: TRBV5-1; J gene: TRBJ2-2; clone size: many; CDR3 protein: ASSLAGRTENTGELF
V gene: TRBV6-5; J gene: TRBJ2-1; clone size: many; CDR3 protein: ASSSGSGGPYNEQF